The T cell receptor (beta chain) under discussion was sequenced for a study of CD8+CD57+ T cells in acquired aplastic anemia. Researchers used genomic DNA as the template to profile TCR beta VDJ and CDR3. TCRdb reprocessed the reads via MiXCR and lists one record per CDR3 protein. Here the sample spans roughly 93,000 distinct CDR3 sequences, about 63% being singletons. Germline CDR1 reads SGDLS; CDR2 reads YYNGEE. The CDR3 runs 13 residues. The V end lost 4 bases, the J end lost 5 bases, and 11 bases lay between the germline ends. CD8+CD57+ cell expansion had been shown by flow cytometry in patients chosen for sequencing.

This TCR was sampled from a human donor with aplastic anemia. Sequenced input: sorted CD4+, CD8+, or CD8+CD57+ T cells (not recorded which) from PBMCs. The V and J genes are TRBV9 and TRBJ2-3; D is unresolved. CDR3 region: CASSPYQLDTQYF. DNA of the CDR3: TGTGCCAGCAGCCCTTACCAGTTAGATACGCAGTATTTT. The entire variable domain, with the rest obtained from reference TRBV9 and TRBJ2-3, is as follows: DSGVTQTPKHLITATGQRVTLRCSPRSGDLSVYWYQQSLDQGLQFLIQYYNGEERAKGNILERFSAQQFPDLHSELNLSSLELGDSALYFCASSPYQLDTQYFGPGTRLTVL.